The next 3 T cell receptor beta chains were all read from a single sample in a study of blood T cell repertoires in COVID-19. Sequencing was performed with immunoSEQ multiplex PCR; in TCRdb, only in-frame clones are kept and a portion is missing. Of 270,000 or so clones in the sample, more than 65% were seen once. Sequencing input: PBMCs or T cells enriched from blood (not recorded which). Receptors were obtained from a man in his forties or fifties who had recovered from COVID-19.

CDR3 residues: CAWKTVNYGYTF. Written as DNA, the CDR3 is TGTGCCTGGAAAACAGTTAACTATGGCTACACCTTC. The chain employs TRBV30 and TRBJ1-2, with unresolved D. The CDR3 runs to 12 residues. Germline assignment: CDR1 GTSNPN and CDR2 SVGIG (reference sequence). Trimming took 4 bases from V and 1 from J, leaving 7 bases between them.

The V gene is TRBV28, the J gene TRBJ2-7; the match to TRBD2 covers 9 bases. The CDR3 extends over 16 amino acids. Germline CDR1 and CDR2: MDHEN and SYDVKM. V trimming: 6 bases; J trimming: 1 base; junction bases outside the gene matches: 10. The CDR3 bases are TGTGCCAGCAGCCCCCCCGGGACTAGCAGTTCCTACGAGCAGTACTTC. It is translated as CASSPPGTSSSYEQYF.

Only a few counts were recorded for this clone. This sequence joins TRBV7-3 and TRBJ2-2; D is possibly TRBD2 (6 bases). Deletions cut 0 bases from V and 3 bases from J, with 11 bases between. The CDR3 has 16 amino acids. Germline lookup yields CDR1 SGHTA and CDR2 FQGTGA. CDR3: CASSLTSGEYTGELFF. CDR3 DNA: TGTGCCAGCAGCTTAACGTCGGGGGAGTACACCGGGGAGCTGTTTTTT.